This TCR beta chain originates from a study of memory CD4+ T cells and cytomegalovirus serostatus. Overall study: Donors were healthy Belgian adults, several CMV seropositive and 20 to 25 seronegative.

After removal of 3 bases from V and 8 bases from J, the junction contained 7 bases not matched to a gene. The CDR3 is made up of 14 amino acids. Per the germline V gene, CDR1 is KGHSH and CDR2 is LQKENI. Findings and limits, study-wide: About 40% of the roughly 150 known CMV-associated TCRbeta sequences appeared in CD4+ memory.

The data were produced by immunoSEQ multiplex PCR, yet TCRdb's version contains in-frame clones alone and is incomplete. The sample yields about 50,000 clones, 82% seen once. Details on this clone: What it recognizes is unknown.

The sort gate was single viable CD3+CD4+CD8-CD45RO+ cells for memory CD4+ T cells. CMV serostatus came from serum IgG against pp150, pp28, p38, p52. The TCR comes from an adult in good health and CMV-seronegative. This chain links TRBV18 with TRBJ1-2; 9 bases align to TRBD1. The sequenced sample consisted of memory CD4+ T cells from blood. CDR3 bases: TGTGCCAGCTCACCTCTTGGACAGGGGATGGGCTACACCTTC. This translates into CASSPLGQGMGYTF.